These 27 T cell receptor beta chains originate from one sample sequenced in a study of T cell responses to AZD1222 COVID-19 vaccine. TCRdb's table, derived via immunoSEQ multiplex PCR, lists solely in-frame clones and lacks some. The sample consists of tens of thousands of clones, around 85% of them appearing once. The sample here was peripheral blood, taken on day 0 of AZD1222 vaccination. All receptors come from an adult in good health.

Only one count was recorded for this clone. This sequence joins TRBV5-1 and TRBJ2-1; D is perhaps TRBD2 (6 bases). Germline assignment: CDR1 SGHRS and CDR2 YFSETQ. The CDR3 contains 14 residues. Trimming left V 0 bases short and J 7 bases short, with 11 bases between. CDR3: CASSLEFRENEQFF. The CDR3 DNA reads TGCGCCAGCAGCTTGGAGTTTCGGGAGAATGAGCAGTTCTTC.

The chain carries TRBV20-1 and TRBJ2-7; D may correspond to TRBD1 or TRBD2 (5 bases each). The CDR3 runs 11 residues. Germline CDR1 reads DFQATT; CDR2 reads SNEGSKA (reference sequence). CDR3 nucleotides: TGCAGCGCAGGGACCTCTTACGAGCAGTACTTC. Its translation: CSAGTSYEQYF.

This clone has only a few counts. The chain combines TRBV12-5 with TRBJ1-5; no clear D. CDR1 is LGHNT and CDR2 is FRNRAP in the germline V gene. V shed 5 bases and J shed 0 bases, with 8 bases lying between them. This CDR3 comprises 14 residues. CDR3 DNA: TGTGCTAGTGGTCCTGACACTAGCAATCAGCCCCAGCATTTT. Residues: CASGPDTSNQPQHF.

The V call is TRBV7-9, the J call TRBJ1-1, with D hard to call. The germline CDR1 and CDR2 sequences are SEHNR and FQNEAQ (reference sequence). The CDR3 runs 14 residues. Trimming stripped 5 bases from V and 4 bases from J, with 14 bases between. CDR3 coding DNA: TGTGCCAGCAGCCTCATGGCGGGAACCACTGAAGCTTTCTTT. This codes for CASSLMAGTTEAFF.

The CDR3 is CASSQDTGGGAFF. The CDR3 region has the DNA TGTGCCAGCAGCCAAGATACGGGTGGAGGAGCTTTCTTT. The chain has TRBV3-1 (or the pseudogene TRBV3-2) and TRBJ1-1, with D unresolved. V was shortened by 0 bases and J by 10 bases, with 12 bases between the two germline ends. The CDR3 is 13 amino acids. Germline V gene sequence: CDR1 LGHDT, CDR2 YNNKEL (reference sequence).

V usage is TRBV21-1 and J usage is TRBJ2-3; the DNA was not used to check the table's D call, TRBD1. TRBV21-1 constitutes a pseudogene. The CDR3 consists of 14 residues. CDR3 region: CASSIRTSTDTQYF. The CDR3 nucleotides read TGTGCCAGCAGCATACGTACAAGCACAGATACGCAGTATTTT.

V usage is TRBV25-1 and J usage is TRBJ2-7; D is perhaps TRBD2 (5 bases). Germline assignment: CDR1 MGHDK and CDR2 SYGVNS. V was shortened by 1 base and J by 6 bases, with 13 bases between the two germline ends. The CDR3 has 14 residues. The CDR3 DNA reads TGTGCCAGCAGTGAATCCGGACTGACGGGCGAGCAGTACTTC. Its translation: CASSESGLTGEQYF.

The rearrangement links TRBV5-1 to TRBJ2-3; the D gene is possibly TRBD1 (5 bases). CDR1 and CDR2 from the germline V gene are SGHRS and YFSETQ. Trimming took 1 base from V and 8 from J, leaving 17 bases between them. This CDR3 spans 15 amino acids. In DNA form, the CDR3 reads TGCGCCAGCAGCTTGAGTACAGGAGACATGGGTACGCAGTATTTT. It codes for CASSLSTGDMGTQYF.

J is TRBJ2-1 and V is TRBV5-1; 12 positions agree with TRBD2. Per germline, CDR1 SGHRS and CDR2 YFSETQ. This CDR3 spans 15 amino acids. V was pared by 7 bases and J by 5 bases, with 7 bases of the junction left unmatched. The CDR3 sequence is CASGLAGQRNNEQFF. The CDR3 region has the DNA TGCGCCAGCGGACTAGCGGGACAACGTAACAATGAGCAGTTCTTC. The full variable domain, its missing parts supplied by reference TRBV5-1 and TRBJ2-1, is KAGVTQTPRYLIKTRGQQVTLSCSPISGHRSVSWYQQTPGQGLQFLFEYFSETQRNKGNFPGRFSGRQFSNSRSEMNVSTLELGDSALYLCASGLAGQRNNEQFFGPGTRLTVL.

The J gene is TRBJ1-5, the V gene TRBV5-6, with 11 bases aligning to TRBD1. The CDR3 length is 17 residues. The junction had 7 bases not matched to a gene; V was cut back by 2 bases and J by 3 bases. Germline V lookup: CDR1 SGHDT, CDR2 YYEEEE. Written as DNA, the CDR3 is TGTGCCAGCAGCTTATTGGGACAGGGGGTGATCAATCAGCCCCAGCATTTT. It specifies CASSLLGQGVINQPQHF.

The CDR3 DNA sequence: TGTGCCAGCAGATCCTACAGGGCCACCGGGGAGCTGTTTTTT. It specifies CASRSYRATGELFF. V gene TRBV6-5 combines with J gene TRBJ2-2, with a possible D match to TRBD1 (6 bases). The length of the CDR3 is 14 residues. Trimming stripped 6 bases from V and 4 bases from J, with 12 bases between. Germline V CDR1 and CDR2: MNHEY, SVGAGI.

The chain carries TRBV28 and TRBJ1-3, with D possibly matching TRBD1 (5 bases). CDR1 MDHEN and CDR2 SYDVKM come from the germline V gene. The CDR3 loop spans 15 amino acids. V shed 4 bases and J shed 0 bases, with 10 bases lying between them. The CDR3 DNA reads TGTGCCAGCAGTTCCGGGACGGTCTCTGGAAACACCATATATTTT. It translates to CASSSGTVSGNTIYF. The full variable domain, rest sourced from reference TRBV28 and TRBJ1-3, is DVKVTQSSRYLVKRTGEKVFLECVQDMDHENMFWYRQDPGLGLRLIYFSYDVKMKEKGDIPEGYSVSREKKERFSLILESASTNQTSMYLCASSSGTVSGNTIYFGEGSWLTVV.

This sequence joins TRBV2 and TRBJ2-1; D is uncertain. There are 12 residues in the CDR3. Germline V gene data show CDR1 as SNHLY and CDR2 as FYNNEI. V lost 9 bases to trimming and J lost 9 bases, with 15 bases between them. The CDR3 DNA is TGTGCCAGTTTTTGGAAACGTGGTGAGCAGTTCTTC. Its protein product is CASFWKRGEQFF.

This chain joins TRBV5-4 and TRBJ1-2; D uncertain. This CDR3 spans 15 amino acids. From germline, CDR1 is SGHNT and CDR2 YYREEE (reference sequence). Trimming removed 0 bases from V and 0 bases from J, with 9 bases in between. CDR3 in amino acids: CASSLGRVTNYGYTF. In DNA form, the CDR3 reads TGTGCCAGCAGCTTGGGAAGGGTAACTAACTATGGCTACACCTTC.

J is TRBJ2-1 and V is TRBV28; weak D call: TRBD2 (6 bases). This CDR3 has 13 residues. CDR1 and CDR2 from the germline V gene are MDHEN and SYDVKM. The V end was cut by 5 bases, the J end by 4 bases, with 9 bases between. Here the CDR3 DNA reads TGTGCCAGCAGTGGGGGGAAGTACAATGAGCAGTTCTTC. It codes for CASSGGKYNEQFF.

Here the CDR3 reads CASSSGDRGNYGYTF. DNA for the CDR3: TGCGCCAGCAGCTCTGGTGACAGGGGTAACTATGGCTACACCTTC. The gene calls are TRBV5-1 and TRBJ1-2; 8 bases line up with TRBD1. The CDR3 sequence is 15 residues long. CDR1 and CDR2 from the germline V gene are SGHRS and YFSETQ. The trim removed 3 bases at V and 1 base at J, leaving 5 bases unmatched.

This clone has a single count. The rearrangement joins TRBV7-9 to TRBJ2-7; D gene ambiguous. Between the trimmed V and J ends, which lost 1 base and 9 bases, there was a span of 13 bases. Per the germline V gene, CDR1 is SEHNR and CDR2 is FQNEAQ (reference sequence). There are 13 residues in the CDR3. The chain's CDR3 is CASSLGNTDGQYF. In DNA, the CDR3 is TGTGCCAGCAGCTTAGGGAATACCGACGGGCAGTACTTC.

V and J are TRBV18 and TRBJ1-2; tentative D call: TRBD1 (6 bases). The CDR3 runs to 13 residues. Germline V lookup: CDR1 KGHSH, CDR2 LQKENI. Trimming took 1 base from V and 6 from J, leaving 9 bases between them. Here the CDR3 reads CASSPQSGDGYTF. CDR3 coding DNA: TGTGCCAGCTCACCACAATCAGGGGATGGCTACACCTTC. Filled out from reference TRBV18 and TRBJ1-2, the complete variable domain reads NAGVMQNPRHLVRRRGQEARLRCSPMKGHSHVYWYRQLPEEGLKFMVYLQKENIIDESGMPKERFSAEFPKEGPSILRIQQVVRGDSAAYFCASSPQSGDGYTFGSGTRLTVV.

V is TRBV11-3 and J is TRBJ1-1; 8 nucleotides agree with TRBD1. J gave up 4 bases and V 5 bases, and 12 bases lay outside the gene matches. Germline V gives CDR1 SGHNT, CDR2 YENEEA. The CDR3 loop spans 16 amino acids. This chain's CDR3 is CASSQGRGRVGTEAFF. Here the CDR3 DNA reads TGTGCCAGCAGCCAAGGCAGGGGGCGAGTTGGCACTGAAGCTTTCTTT.

The V gene is TRBV13, the J gene TRBJ2-7; 14 nucleotides line up with TRBD2. There are 18 residues in the CDR3. Trimming removed 5 bases from V and 3 bases from J; junction bases left unmatched: 12. In germline, CDR1 is PRHDT, CDR2 FYEKMQ (reference sequence). CDR3: CASSVPPTSGRARYEQYF. CDR3 sequence (DNA): TGTGCCAGCAGCGTACCCCCGACTAGCGGGAGGGCCCGCTACGAGCAGTACTTC.

The rearrangement links TRBV7-8 to TRBJ2-6, with TRBD2 as a possible D gene (5 bases). CDR1 is SGHVS, CDR2 FQNEAQ, per germline. Between the trimmed V and J ends, which lost 0 bases and 4 bases, there was a span of 13 bases. This CDR3 spans 17 amino acids. This CDR3 is CASSLARAFPGANVLTF. The CDR3 region has the DNA TGTGCCAGCAGCTTAGCGAGGGCCTTTCCCGGGGCCAACGTCCTGACTTTC. The whole variable domain, filled in from reference TRBV7-8 and TRBJ2-6, reads GAGVSQSPRYKVAKRGQDVALRCDPISGHVSLFWYQQALGQGPEFLTYFQNEAQLDKSGLPSDRFFAERPEGSVSTLKIQRTQQEDSAVYLCASSLARAFPGANVLTFGAGSRLTVL.

This sequence joins TRBV18 and TRBJ1-1; D call uncertain. The germline V gene encodes CDR1 KGHSH and CDR2 LQKENI. V shed 3 bases and J shed 1 base, with 12 bases lying between them. There are 15 residues in the CDR3. The CDR3 here is CASSPLGRTNTEAFF. The CDR3, as DNA: TGTGCCAGCTCACCCCTCGGGAGGACGAACACTGAAGCTTTCTTT.

The chain employs TRBV19 and TRBJ1-2; D is unresolved. Germline values: CDR1 LNHDA, CDR2 SQIVND (reference sequence). Trimming cost V 2 bases and J 8 bases, with 12 bases left between them. The length of the CDR3 is 13 residues. The CDR3 nucleotides read TGTGCCAGTAGTATAAGGCAAACGGGAGGCTACACCTTC. Its protein is CASSIRQTGGYTF.

This rearrangement joins TRBV30 to TRBJ1-5; the D gene is possibly TRBD1 (5 bases). Per the germline V gene, CDR1 is GTSNPN and CDR2 is SVGIG (reference sequence). The length of the CDR3 is 15 residues. Trimming pared 3 bases from V and 5 bases from J, leaving 17 bases between. CDR3 sequence (DNA): TGTGCCTGGAGCCCACAAGTTGAGGGGTATCAGCCCCAGCATTTT. It encodes CAWSPQVEGYQPQHF. The full variable domain, completed using reference TRBV30 and TRBJ1-5, is SQTIHQWPATLVQPVGSPLSLECTVEGTSNPNLYWYRQAAGRGLQLLFYSVGIGQISSEVPQNLSASRPQDRQFILSSKKLLLSDSGFYLCAWSPQVEGYQPQHFGDGTRLSIL.

The CDR3 reads CASSAGSGRETQYF. The CDR3 region has the DNA TGTGCCAGTAGTGCCGGATCGGGGCGAGAGACCCAGTACTTC. The chain is built from TRBV19 and TRBJ2-5; D tentatively fits TRBD1 or TRBD2 (5 bases each). Germline V gives CDR1 LNHDA, CDR2 SQIVND (reference sequence). V was pared by 5 bases and J by 4 bases, with 14 bases between. This CDR3 has 14 residues.

The chain couples TRBV5-4 to TRBJ1-6; 9 bases are a match to TRBD1. CDR3 length: 17 amino acids. V lost 4 bases to trimming and J lost 9 bases; unmatched junction nucleotides: 14. CDR1 and CDR2 (germline): SGHNT, YYREEE (reference sequence). The CDR3 loop is CASSPGQGRGLSSPLHF. The CDR3 DNA is TGTGCCAGCAGCCCGGGACAGGGAAGGGGCCTGAGTTCACCCCTCCACTTT.

The rearrangement uses TRBV5-1 and TRBJ1-2; D possibly corresponds to TRBD1 (5 bases). V was cut by 2 bases and J by 2 bases, with 13 bases left in between. The germline V gene has CDR1 SGHRS and CDR2 YFSETQ. The CDR3 consists of 15 residues. The CDR3 DNA is TGCGCCAGCAGCTTTCCGGGACCTAGAAACTATGGCTACACCTTC. It encodes CASSFPGPRNYGYTF.